These 11 T cell receptor beta chains were all obtained from the same sample, sequenced in a study of T-cell reconstitution after alpha-beta-depleted transplantation in children. Researchers prepared the TCRbeta library using unique molecular identifiers, the study reports. TCRdb independently ran MiXCR on the PCR reads; one entry per CDR3 protein. The repertoire has around 370,000 distinct CDR3 sequences, about 16% of them found once; the top ten carry around 41%. Specimen: PBMCs, mostly from graft donor cells, collected 360 days after TCRalphabeta/CD19-depleted stem cell transplant. The receptor set was obtained from a male patient under 10 years old who had a stem cell transplant for acute lymphoblastic leukemia, so the T cells may come from the graft donor.

This chain links TRBV7-2 with TRBJ2-1; 8 positions agree with TRBD1. The CDR3 extends over 17 amino acids. V lost 5 bases to trimming and J lost 2 bases; unmatched junction nucleotides: 11. Looked up from germline, CDR1 is SGHTA and CDR2 is FQGNSA. The CDR3 coding sequence is TGTGCCAGCAGCCCTCGGACAGGGAAGGAGACCTACAATGAGCAGTTCTTC. Protein sequence: CASSPRTGKETYNEQFF.

The chain is built from TRBV9 and TRBJ2-3; D unresolved. The germline V and J ends were trimmed by 2 bases and 6 bases, with 7 bases remaining between them. Germline lookup yields CDR1 SGDLS and CDR2 YYNGEE. The length of the CDR3 is 12 residues. The CDR3 region has the DNA TGTGCCAGCAGCGTTGCAGGCGATACGCAGTATTTT. It codes for CASSVAGDTQYF.

The rearrangement uses TRBV13 and TRBJ2-2; 7 bases match TRBD2. Germline CDR1 and CDR2: PRHDT and FYEKMQ (reference sequence). CDR3 size: 15 residues. V dropped 5 bases and J dropped 5; count of bases not matched to a gene: 8. Here the CDR3 reads CASSATSEWTGELFF. In nucleotides, the CDR3 is TGTGCCAGCAGCGCCACTAGCGAATGGACCGGGGAGCTGTTTTTT.

This chain joins TRBV7-2 and TRBJ2-1; weak D call: TRBD1 (6 bases). The CDR3 has 14 residues. The germline V gene encodes CDR1 SGHTA and CDR2 FQGNSA. Between the trimmed V and J ends, which lost 3 bases and 4 bases, there was a span of 10 bases. The CDR3 is CASSLGAPYNEQFF. In DNA form, the CDR3 reads TGTGCCAGCAGCTTGGGGGCCCCATACAATGAGCAGTTCTTC.

This rearrangement joins TRBV20-1 to TRBJ2-1; 10 nucleotides agree with TRBD2. J was trimmed by 6 bases and V by 6 bases; bases with no gene match: 11. CDR1 DFQATT and CDR2 SNEGSKA come from the germline V gene (reference sequence). CDR3 length: 15 residues. The CDR3 coding sequence is TGCAGTGCCCCCTTCAGTAGCGGGAGGCTCAATGAGCAGTTCTTC. Its translation: CSAPFSSGRLNEQFF.

In its sample, this clonotype was seen many times. This rearrangement joins TRBV5-1 to TRBJ1-5, with a tentative D call TRBD1 (5 bases). Trimming removed 3 bases from V and 2 bases from J, with 9 bases in between. Germline V gene sequence: CDR1 SGHRS, CDR2 YFSETQ. This CDR3 has 14 residues. DNA of the CDR3: TGCGCCAGCAGCTGGGACGGTCGCAATCAGCCCCAGCATTTT. It yields the protein CASSWDGRNQPQHF.

This clonotype was seen a few times. J is TRBJ2-5 and V is TRBV20-1; 7 positions match TRBD2. The junction had 9 bases not matched to a gene; V was cut back by 7 bases and J by 4 bases. Germline-derived CDR1 and CDR2 are DFQATT and SNEGSKA (reference sequence). The CDR3 is made up of 13 amino acids. The chain's CDR3 is CSVKRTSGETQYF. CDR3 bases: TGCAGTGTCAAGCGGACTAGTGGAGAGACCCAGTACTTC.

A few counts support this clonotype. The chain couples TRBV28 to TRBJ2-7; D may be TRBD2 (5 bases). The germline gives CDR1 MDHEN, CDR2 SYDVKM. The CDR3 length is 15 residues. Trimming shortened V by 4 bases and J by 3 bases, and 16 bases separated the two germline ends. The CDR3 loop reads CASSSLANPGYEQYF. The CDR3 DNA reads as TGTGCCAGCAGTTCTCTAGCTAACCCAGGCTACGAGCAGTACTTC.

As regards this clonotype: The junction does not match germline at one end; this may be a read error. V is TRBV20-1 and J is TRBJ2-7; 12 bases line up with TRBD1. The CDR3 is 14 amino acids. In germline, CDR1 is DFQATT, CDR2 SNEGSKA (reference sequence). CDR3: CSAILERDRGPHVF. DNA of the CDR3: TGCAGTGCCATCCTGGAAAGGGACAGGGGGCCTCACGTTTTC.

In its sample, this clonotype was seen a few times. CDR3 amino acids: CASSPQGSGQPQHF. The CDR3, as DNA: TGTGCCAGCAGTCCTCAGGGTTCCGGTCAGCCCCAGCATTTT. The gene calls are TRBV2 and TRBJ1-5; D is perhaps TRBD1 (5 bases). Trimming pared 5 bases from V and 6 bases from J, leaving 14 bases between. Per the germline V gene, CDR1 is SNHLY and CDR2 is FYNNEI. The CDR3 runs to 14 residues.

CDR3 in amino acids: CASSAARSNEKLFF. In nucleotides, the CDR3 is TGTGCCAGCAGCGCAGCGAGATCTAATGAAAAACTGTTTTTT. J is TRBJ1-4 and V is TRBV6-1; D gene unclear. Germline loops: CDR1 MNHNS, CDR2 SASEGT. The CDR3 spans 14 residues. V was pared by 6 bases and J by 3 bases, with 11 bases between.